These 15 T cell receptor beta chains were sequenced from one sample in a study of blood T cell repertoires in COVID-19 (dated by TCRdb to 2020 to 2022). Libraries were prepared through the immunoSEQ multiplex PCR assay. TCRdb obtained this table from immuneACCESS and retained in-frame rearrangements with V and J assigned. These tables miss some clones; where compared with another copy, unresolved V genes account for less than half of the shortfall, and the remainder is unexplained. The sample profile shows almost 15,000 clones; approximately 88% of them were found once. In total, the top ten clones hold under 3% of the sample. Sequences were obtained from peripheral blood. These receptors were collected from a woman in her 70s in a cohort sampled during active or convalescent COVID-19.

The V and J genes are TRBV6-5 and TRBJ2-5, with D maybe TRBD1 (6 bases). Germline CDR1 and CDR2: MNHEY and SVGAGI. The CDR3 loop spans 13 amino acids. The V end was cut by 8 bases, the J end by 1 base, with 11 bases between. The CDR3 DNA is TGTGCCAGCCGCCGGGACACCCAAGAGACCCAGTACTTC. Translation: CASRRDTQETQYF.

The genes are TRBV2 and TRBJ2-3; 7 bases align to TRBD1. Germline CDR1 reads SNHLY; CDR2 reads FYNNEI. Trimming took 7 bases from V and 2 from J; bases not matched to a gene: 9. CDR3 length: 15 amino acids. In DNA, the CDR3 is TGTGCCAGCAAGAGAGACAGGGCTAACACAGATACGCAGTATTTT. Its translation is CASKRDRANTDTQYF. The variable domain in full, with the rest retrieved from reference TRBV2 and TRBJ2-3, is EPEVTQTPSHQVTQMGQEVILRCVPISNHLYFYWYRQILGQKVEFLVSFYNNEISEKSEIFDDQFSVERPDGSNFTLKIRSTKLEDSAMYFCASKRDRANTDTQYFGPGTRLTVL.

The chain has TRBV7-2 and TRBJ1-1; D not resolved. V dropped 5 bases and J dropped 2 bases, with 9 bases sitting between them. Germline assignment: CDR1 SGHTA and CDR2 FQGNSA. CDR3 length: 13 amino acids. CDR3 in amino acids: CASSLRSNTEAFF. CDR3 DNA: TGTGCCAGCAGCCTAAGAAGTAACACTGAAGCTTTCTTT.

The chain joins TRBV6-2 or TRBV6-3 to TRBJ2-5; D call uncertain. The CDR3 is made up of 13 amino acids. Trimming took 2 bases from V and 4 from J, leaving 8 bases between them. Germline V gene lookup returns CDR1 MNHEY and CDR2 SVGEGT. The CDR3 region has the DNA TGTGCCAGCAGTTACACTGGGCCAGAGACCCAGTACTTC. It is translated as CASSYTGPETQYF.

The chain employs TRBV28 and TRBJ1-3; TRBD1 matches 7 bases. The ends lost 5 bases at V and 3 bases at J; junction bases unmatched: 7. Looked up from germline, CDR1 is MDHEN and CDR2 is SYDVKM. The CDR3 totals 15 residues. CDR3 nucleotides: TGTGCCAGCAGTGACGCCCCAGGGGGTGGAAACACCATATATTTT. Translation: CASSDAPGGGNTIYF.

V and J are TRBV28 and TRBJ1-2, with 7 bases aligning to TRBD1. The J segment lost 6 bases and the V segment lost 6 bases, leaving 13 bases of the junction unmatched. There are 15 residues in the CDR3. CDR1 is MDHEN and CDR2 is SYDVKM in the germline V gene. The CDR3 spells CASSLLDRRTDGYTF. Written as DNA, the CDR3 is TGTGCCAGCAGCCTTCTGGACAGGAGGACAGATGGCTACACCTTC.

The V and J genes are TRBV7-2 and TRBJ2-7, with D possibly being TRBD2 (7 bases). The V gene lost 5 bases and the J gene lost 3 bases, with 20 bases spanning the gap. The CDR3 has 16 amino acids. The germline CDR1 and CDR2 sequences are SGHTA and FQGNSA. CDR3 protein: CASSPDGGAVGYEQYF. CDR3 nucleotide sequence: TGTGCCAGCAGCCCCGATGGGGGGGCCGTAGGCTACGAGCAGTACTTC.

V gene TRBV6-5 combines with J gene TRBJ2-2, with 7 bases fitting TRBD2. With 2 bases clipped from V and 4 bases from J, the junction kept 4 bases outside the gene matches. The CDR3 covers 15 residues. The germline V gene encodes CDR1 MNHEY and CDR2 SVGAGI. CDR3 bases: TGTGCCAGCAGTTACGTCACGGGGGGCACCGGGGAGCTGTTTTTT. It translates to CASSYVTGGTGELFF.

V usage is TRBV2 and J usage is TRBJ1-6; D is undetermined. The CDR3 is 13 residues long. In germline, CDR1 is SNHLY, CDR2 FYNNEI. The ends were cut back, 2 bases at V and 8 bases at J, with 7 bases in the middle. The CDR3 DNA sequence: TGTGCCAGCAGTGAATACAGAGATTCACCCCTCCACTTT. Translated: CASSEYRDSPLHF.

With regard to this clone: Germline and junction disagree at one end, which may indicate a read error. The chain joins TRBV2 to TRBJ2-1, with D uncertain. The CDR3 is 16 amino acids. Germline V CDR1 and CDR2: SNHLY, FYNNEI. The CDR3 loop reads CASSGGGVLSHNEQFF. The DNA for the CDR3 is TGTGCCAGCAGTGGTGGTGGAGTCCTCTCCCACAATGAGCAGTTCTTC.

The gene calls are TRBV7-9 and TRBJ1-2; TRBD1 matches at 7 bases. Losses at the gene ends were 7 bases for V and 4 bases for J; bases not matched to a gene: 9. Germline values: CDR1 SEHNR, CDR2 FQNEAQ (reference sequence). CDR3 length equals 14 residues. DNA for the CDR3: TGTGCCAGCACCCCAGGGACAGAAGGCTATGGCTACACCTTC. Residues: CASTPGTEGYGYTF.

A single count supports this clone. V gene TRBV7-8 combines with J gene TRBJ2-7; 9 bases match TRBD2. The V segment lost 2 bases and the J segment 3 bases; nucleotides outside the gene matches: 8. The CDR3 has 16 amino acids. Germline V gene sequence: CDR1 SGHVS, CDR2 FQNEAQ. CDR3 in DNA: TGTGCCAGCAGCTTAAACGCGGGGGGGGTCGACTACGAGCAGTACTTC. Protein sequence: CASSLNAGGVDYEQYF.

CDR3 in DNA: TGTGCCAGCAGGCCCGGGACAGGGGGTCTGGGTCAGCCCCAGCATTTT. Its protein product is CASRPGTGGLGQPQHF. The V and J genes are TRBV6-6 and TRBJ1-5; 11 bases are a match to TRBD1. CDR3 length equals 16 residues. V gave up 6 bases and J gave up 6 bases; unmatched junction bases: 10. CDR1 is MNHNY and CDR2 is SVGAGI in the germline V gene (reference sequence).

This chain joins TRBV5-4 and TRBJ2-7; TRBD1 is a possible D gene (6 bases). Germline loops: CDR1 SGHNT, CDR2 YYREEE (reference sequence). The CDR3 contains 15 residues. The V end was cut by 0 bases, the J end by 5 bases, with 15 bases between. The CDR3 DNA reads TGTGCCAGCAGCTTGGGGCAGGGGTCCCCCCACGAGCAGTACTTC. Translation: CASSLGQGSPHEQYF.

The chain recombines TRBV28 with TRBJ2-7, with 8 nucleotides matching TRBD1. V shed 4 bases, J shed 5 bases, and the junction held 7 bases outside the gene matches. The CDR3 loop spans 14 amino acids. Germline V lookup: CDR1 MDHEN, CDR2 SYDVKM. The CDR3 nucleotides read TGTGCCAGCAGTTCGACAGGGGCCGCTGACGAGCAGTACTTC. It yields the protein CASSSTGAADEQYF.